This TCR beta chain emerged from a study of beta chain features in type 1 diabetes. In total, each donor contributed a single heparinised blood draw that averaged about 110 mL. Whole-study results and caveats: Diminished insertions and augmented deletions at VDJ junctions characterized type 1 diabetes patients.

Germline CDR1 MNHNY, CDR2 SVGAGI (reference sequence). With 0 bases clipped from V and 9 bases from J, the junction kept 8 bases outside the gene matches. This CDR3 comprises 15 residues. This clone was seen only a few times. Its specificity is unknown. As every portion of the isolated RNA was reverse transcribed, the sequencing read expressed TCRB transcripts. Profiled with immunoSEQ multiplex PCR; TCRdb holds only in-frame clones, not every one. This table holds about 140,000 clones, 6.9% found once. The receptor's source is a woman younger than 45 in good health. Source material: central memory CD4+ T cells from blood. The chain joins TRBV6-6 to TRBJ2-1; 7 nucleotides match TRBD2. CDR3 DNA sequence: TGTGCCAGCAGTTACTCTCGGGGGAGGGCCGGTGAGCAGTTCTTC. Translated, it gives CASSYSRGRAGEQFF.